This paragraph reports one T cell receptor (beta chain). No antigen is known for it. This record comes from a study of T-cell reconstitution after alpha-beta-depleted transplantation in children. Study results and caveats: At the one-year point after transplant, T-cell counts and TCRbeta diversity were found to come mostly from T cells that had been newly produced. Reported findings indicate that, about two months after transplant, alpha-beta T cells came from several hundred expanded clones, which were derived from non-depleted graft cells. Some patients' high day-60 TCRbeta diversity was attributed to recipient cells surviving conditioning.

Library preparation (for TCRbeta) was performed with unique molecular identifiers. TCRdb used MiXCR to reprocess the PCR reads, holding one entry per CDR3 protein. The table has more than 40,000 distinct CDR3 sequences, around 8.8% seen once. The length of the CDR3 is 18 residues. Germline CDR1 DFQATT, CDR2 SNEGSKA (reference sequence). V was pared by 0 bases and J by 0 bases, with 9 bases of the junction left unmatched. This sequence originates from a male patient under 10 years old who had a stem cell transplant for chronic granulomatous disease, so the T cells may come from the graft donor. The source material was PBMCs, mostly from graft donor cells, sampled 60 days after TCRalphabeta/CD19-depleted stem cell transplant. V gene TRBV20-1 combines with J gene TRBJ1-3; 9 nucleotides agree with TRBD1. CDR3 amino acids: CSARDQGGQGYSGNTIYF. CDR3 sequence (DNA): TGCAGTGCTAGAGATCAGGGGGGACAGGGCTACTCTGGAAACACCATATATTTT.